This T cell receptor beta chain is from a study of blood T cells in healthy people across ages. Regarding the study as a whole: Among long-lived donors, naive CD4+ cells were more numerous and diversity higher than in aged donors.

The ends were cut back, 6 bases at V and 0 bases at J, with 12 bases in the middle. This CDR3 is built from 14 residues. Germline lookup yields CDR1 MNHEY and CDR2 SVGEGT. A sample-barcoded 5' primer and a J-beta primer mix were used in a second PCR of roughly 7 to 11 cycles. TCRdb redid the calling of the 5' RACE reads with MiXCR, one entry per CDR3 protein. The sample consists of about 940,000 distinct CDR3 sequences, approximately 49% of them appearing once. Worth noting for this clonotype: Its antigen is still unknown.

The sample comprised blood. This chain joins TRBV6-2 or TRBV6-3 and TRBJ2-7; D possibly corresponds to TRBD1 (5 bases). The sequence was collected from a man between 25 and 39 years old in good health. The CDR3 sequence: CASRPTASSYEQYF. The CDR3 region has the DNA TGTGCCAGCAGGCCGACAGCCAGCTCCTACGAGCAGTACTTC.